A selection of T cell receptor beta chains follows, all from one sample in a study of coeliac disease. This table comes from immunoSEQ multiplex PCR, and its TCRdb copy is limited to in-frame clones, with some not included. This sample has several thousand clones, with around 73% found just once. The sequenced sample was lamina propria lymphocytes from the gut. The receptors derive from a man under 40 with celiac disease. The CDR3 runs from the conserved cysteine through the conserved F or W. Fields, in order: D gene, J gene, clone size, V gene, CDR3 DNA, CDR3 protein. The D gene is left open where the match is weak. Expanded clones get a size class; other rows say once, few or many, or leave the size out.

D: NA
J: TRBJ1-3
size: NA
V: TRBV7-9
DNA: TGTGCCAGCAGCTTTGGGGGCGGAAACACCATATATTTT
CDR3: CASSFGGGNTIYF

D: TRBD2
J: TRBJ2-2
size: NA
V: TRBV27
DNA: TGTGCCAGCAGTTTTTGGGGGAGGGCCACCGGGGAGCTGTTTTTT
CDR3: CASSFWGRATGELFF

D: TRBD2
J: TRBJ2-7
size: few
V: TRBV6-5
DNA: TGTGCCAGCAGTTATGGCGGGAGCACCTACGAGCAGTACTTC
CDR3: CASSYGGSTYEQYF

D: NA
J: TRBJ1-5
size: few
V: TRBV10-1
DNA: TGCGCCAGCAGTCCCCAGGGGTATCTCGGGCCCCAGCATTTT
CDR3: CASSPQGYLGPQHF

D: TRBD1
J: TRBJ1-1
size: NA
V: TRBV19
DNA: TGTGCCAGTATAGGACAGGCGAACACTGAAGCTTTCTTT
CDR3: CASIGQANTEAFF

D: NA
J: TRBJ1-1
size: NA
V: TRBV7-2
DNA: TGTGCCAGCAGCTTAAGCGGCTGGAACACTGAAGCTTTCTTT
CDR3: CASSLSGWNTEAFF

D: NA
J: TRBJ2-1
size: few
V: TRBV7-2
DNA: TGTGCCAGCAGCTTAGAACTCTATAACAATGAGCAGTTCTTC
CDR3: CASSLELYNNEQFF

D: TRBD2
J: TRBJ2-7
size: NA
V: TRBV5-1
DNA: TGCGCCAGCAGCCTGGCGGGAGGGAACGGCTACGAGCAGTACTTC
CDR3: CASSLAGGNGYEQYF

D: TRBD1
J: TRBJ2-7
size: NA
V: TRBV15
DNA: TGTGCCACCAGCAGAAACAGGGACAGGGCGGATGACGAGCAGTACTTC
CDR3: CATSRNRDRADDEQYF

D: TRBD2
J: TRBJ2-1
size: NA
V: TRBV27
DNA: TGTGCCAGCAGTTTAAGAGCGGGAGATATAAATGAGCAGTTCTTC
CDR3: CASSLRAGDINEQFF

D: TRBD1
J: TRBJ2-7
size: NA
V: TRBV13
DNA: TGTGCCAGCAGCCCAAGACAGGGTAGGGGGTCCTACGAGCAGTACTTC
CDR3: CASSPRQGRGSYEQYF

D: NA
J: TRBJ1-2
size: NA
V: TRBV2
DNA: TGTGCCAGCAGTGAGAGACAGGTCTATGGCTACACCTTC
CDR3: CASSERQVYGYTF

D: NA
J: TRBJ2-2
size: NA
V: TRBV30
DNA: TGTGCCTGGGGGGGGTGGGATGAAGGCGGGGAGCTGTTTTTT
CDR3: CAWGGWDEGGELFF

D: NA
J: TRBJ2-4
size: once
V: TRBV28
DNA: TGTGCCAGCAGCCTTCCCCCCCCCATTCAGTACTTC
CDR3: CASSLPPPIQYF

D: TRBD2
J: TRBJ2-1
size: NA
V: TRBV6-4
DNA: TGTGCCAGCAGTCTCGAAGCGGGGGCTACCTACAATGAGCAGTTCTTC
CDR3: CASSLEAGATYNEQFF

D: NA
J: TRBJ2-6
size: NA
V: TRBV4-1
DNA: TGCGCCAGCAGCCAAGATTACGGGGGTACTGGGGCCAACGTCCTGACTTTC
CDR3: CASSQDYGGTGANVLTF

D: TRBD1
J: TRBJ1-2
size: NA
V: TRBV2
DNA: TGTGCCAGCAGTGATGGACAGGGAGGTGGCTACACCTTC
CDR3: CASSDGQGGGYTF

D: NA
J: TRBJ2-7
size: NA
V: TRBV2
DNA: TGTGCCAGCAAGCGGGACATACCCTACGAGCAGTACTTC
CDR3: CASKRDIPYEQYF

D: NA
J: TRBJ2-7
size: few
V: TRBV7-9
DNA: TGTGCCAGCAGCTTGGGGACTGATAACGGCGAGCAGTACTTC
CDR3: CASSLGTDNGEQYF

D: TRBD1
J: TRBJ1-1
size: NA
V: TRBV27
DNA: TGTGCCAGCAGTCCCAATCGGGACAGAAACACTGAAGCTTTCTTT
CDR3: CASSPNRDRNTEAFF

D: NA
J: TRBJ2-5
size: NA
V: TRBV30
DNA: TGTGCCTGGAGAGACTGGCCAGGGGAGACCCAGTACTTC
CDR3: CAWRDWPGETQYF

D: TRBD1
J: TRBJ2-2
size: NA
V: TRBV18
DNA: TGTGCCAGCTCACCCGTCGGGACAGGGGGTTACACCGGGGAGCTGTTTTTT
CDR3: CASSPVGTGGYTGELFF

D: TRBD2
J: TRBJ2-1
size: NA
V: TRBV11-2
DNA: TGTGCCAGCAGCCCTCTCCGCGGGGGGCTCTACAATGAGCAGTTCTTC
CDR3: CASSPLRGGLYNEQFF

D: TRBD2
J: TRBJ2-3
size: NA
V: TRBV5-4
DNA: TGTGCCAGCAGCTTGCGGCTAGCGGGGCGTAGCACAGATACGCAGTATTTT
CDR3: CASSLRLAGRSTDTQYF

D: NA
J: TRBJ1-3
size: NA
V: TRBV9
DNA: TGTGCCAGCAGCGTCGGGGGGAGCTCTGGAAACACCATATATTTT
CDR3: CASSVGGSSGNTIYF

D: NA
J: TRBJ1-5
size: NA
V: TRBV2
DNA: TGTGCCAGCAGTGGGGGGCGTGGAAGCAATCAGCCCCAGCATTTT
CDR3: CASSGGRGSNQPQHF

D: TRBD2
J: TRBJ2-7
size: few
V: TRBV14
DNA: TGTGCCAGCAGCCAAGTACCGGGACTAGCGCTCCACGAGCAGTACTTC
CDR3: CASSQVPGLALHEQYF

D: NA
J: TRBJ1-4
size: NA
V: TRBV2
DNA: TGTGCCAGCAGTGAATTGGTATCACAAGAAAAACTGTTTTTT
CDR3: CASSELVSQEKLFF

D: NA
J: TRBJ2-1
size: NA
V: TRBV6-5
DNA: TGTGCCAGCAGTTCAACCGGGACTTCGAATGAGCAGTTCTTC
CDR3: CASSSTGTSNEQFF

D: TRBD1
J: TRBJ1-1
size: once
V: TRBV4-2
DNA: TGTGCCAGCAGCCAACCGGGACAGATCACTGAAGCTTTCTTT
CDR3: CASSQPGQITEAFF

D: NA
J: TRBJ1-1
size: few
V: TRBV5-1
DNA: TGCGCCAGCAGCGCAAAACAGCTGAACACTGAAGCTTTCTTT
CDR3: CASSAKQLNTEAFF

D: NA
J: TRBJ2-3
size: NA
V: TRBV6-1
DNA: TGTGCCAGCAGTGAAGGGCCAGGGGAGACAGATACGCAGTATTTT
CDR3: CASSEGPGETDTQYF

D: TRBD2
J: TRBJ2-3
size: NA
V: TRBV10-3
DNA: TGTGCCATCAGTCGGTCTAGCGGGGACACAGATACGCAGTATTTT
CDR3: CAISRSSGDTDTQYF

D: NA
J: TRBJ2-7
size: NA
V: TRBV4-2
DNA: TGTGCCAGCAGCCAAGAGGCGGAGAGCTCCTACGAGCAGTACTTC
CDR3: CASSQEAESSYEQYF

D: NA
J: TRBJ2-3
size: few
V: TRBV5-6
DNA: TGTGCCAGCAGCTGGTACAGCGGGAGCACAGATACGCAGTATTTT
CDR3: CASSWYSGSTDTQYF

D: TRBD1
J: TRBJ2-7
size: NA
V: TRBV6-5
DNA: TGTGCCAGCAGTCCAGGACAGGGTTCATACGAGCAGTACTTC
CDR3: CASSPGQGSYEQYF

D: NA
J: TRBJ1-3
size: NA
V: TRBV11-2
DNA: TGTGCCAGCAGCGACGGGACACCTGGAAACACCATATATTTT
CDR3: CASSDGTPGNTIYF

D: NA
J: TRBJ2-3
size: NA
V: TRBV11-2
DNA: TGTGCCAGCAGCTTACAGGGGAGTTCAGATACGCAGTATTTT
CDR3: CASSLQGSSDTQYF

D: NA
J: TRBJ1-5
size: NA
V: TRBV18
DNA: TGTGCCAGCTCGGAGGTGTCAGGTCAGCCCCAGCATTTT
CDR3: CASSEVSGQPQHF

D: TRBD2
J: TRBJ2-1
size: NA
V: TRBV27
DNA: TGTGCCAGCAGTTTGGTGGCTAGCGGGGACCATGAGCAGTTCTTC
CDR3: CASSLVASGDHEQFF

D: NA
J: TRBJ2-1
size: NA
V: TRBV2
DNA: TGTGCCAGCATAGGGATAGCGGATGAGCAGTTCTTC
CDR3: CASIGIADEQFF

D: NA
J: TRBJ2-3
size: NA
V: TRBV30
DNA: TGTGCCTGGAGTACATGGCAACAGGGTGGCCCAGATACGCAGTATTTT
CDR3: CAWSTWQQGGPDTQYF

D: TRBD1
J: TRBJ1-4
size: once
V: TRBV18
DNA: TGTGCCAGCTCCTCTCAGGGGGCGCATGAAAAACTGTTTTTT
CDR3: CASSSQGAHEKLFF

D: NA
J: TRBJ1-2
size: NA
V: TRBV20-1
DNA: TGCAGTGTCAGCGCGGGAACCTTC
CDR3: CSVSAGTF

D: NA
J: TRBJ2-5
size: NA
V: TRBV9
DNA: TGTGCCAGCAGCGTAGGACAGTCAGGGGAGACCCAGTACTTC
CDR3: CASSVGQSGETQYF

D: TRBD1
J: TRBJ1-3
size: NA
V: TRBV6-5
DNA: TGTGCCAGCAGTAACAGGGGGCATGGAAACACCATATATTTT
CDR3: CASSNRGHGNTIYF

D: TRBD2
J: TRBJ2-1
size: NA
V: TRBV14
DNA: TGTGCCAGCAGCCAAGAAGTGACCCAGCGGGGAAGCTCCTACAATGAGCAGTTCTTC
CDR3: CASSQEVTQRGSSYNEQFF

D: NA
J: TRBJ1-2
size: NA
V: TRBV7-9
DNA: TGTGCCACAGGGACGGGGACTTATGGCTACACCTTC
CDR3: CATGTGTYGYTF

D: NA
J: TRBJ1-6
size: NA
V: TRBV25-1
DNA: TGTGCCAGCAGTGAACAGAATTCCCCCCTCCACTTT
CDR3: CASSEQNSPLHF

D: TRBD1
J: TRBJ2-1
size: NA
V: TRBV6-5
DNA: TGTGCCAGCTTCGGACAGGGGTACAATGAGCAGTTCTTC
CDR3: CASFGQGYNEQFF

D: NA
J: TRBJ1-2
size: NA
V: TRBV28
DNA: TGTGCCAGCAGTTCCAGGGTTTATGGCTACACCTTC
CDR3: CASSSRVYGYTF

D: TRBD2
J: TRBJ2-5
size: NA
V: TRBV9
DNA: TGTGCCAGCAGCGTTTCCGGGACTAGCGGACAAGAGACCCAGTACTTC
CDR3: CASSVSGTSGQETQYF

D: NA
J: TRBJ1-1
size: NA
V: TRBV18
DNA: TGTGCCAGCTCACCAACACGGGACACTGAAGCTTTCTTT
CDR3: CASSPTRDTEAFF

D: NA
J: TRBJ2-3
size: NA
V: TRBV30
DNA: TGTGCCTGGAGTGTACCCGGGGGAGTGACAGATACGCAGTATTTT
CDR3: CAWSVPGGVTDTQYF

D: TRBD2
J: TRBJ2-1
size: NA
V: TRBV25-1
DNA: TGTGCCAGCAGTAAGGGACTAGCGCCCAGAGGTGGTGAGCAGTTCTTC
CDR3: CASSKGLAPRGGEQFF

D: TRBD2
J: TRBJ2-7
size: NA
V: TRBV9
DNA: TGTGCCAGCAGCGTGGGCCTTAGCGGGAGCCCCCACGAGCAGTACTTC
CDR3: CASSVGLSGSPHEQYF

D: TRBD1
J: TRBJ1-2
size: few
V: TRBV5-6
DNA: TGTGCCAGCACACAACAGGGGAACTATGGCTACACCTTC
CDR3: CASTQQGNYGYTF